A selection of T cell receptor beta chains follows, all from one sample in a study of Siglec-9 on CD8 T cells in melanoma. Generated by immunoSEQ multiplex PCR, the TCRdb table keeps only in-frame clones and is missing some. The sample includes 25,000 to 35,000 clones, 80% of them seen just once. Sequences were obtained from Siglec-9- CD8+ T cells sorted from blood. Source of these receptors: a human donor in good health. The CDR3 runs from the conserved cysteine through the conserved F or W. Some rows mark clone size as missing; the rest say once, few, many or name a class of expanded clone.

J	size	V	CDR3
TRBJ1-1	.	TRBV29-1	CSVVPGQGAVDTEAFF
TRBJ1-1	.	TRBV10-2	CASSALSDMNTEAFF
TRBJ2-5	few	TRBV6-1	CASSLTGRRETQYF
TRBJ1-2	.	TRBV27	CASGTGRYGYTF
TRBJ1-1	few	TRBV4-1	CASSNVQGLNTEAFF
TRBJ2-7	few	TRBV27	CASSLFPGQVMDEQYF
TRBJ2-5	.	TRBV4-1	CASSQMTSGQETQYF
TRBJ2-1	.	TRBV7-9	CASRNGLAGIEQFF
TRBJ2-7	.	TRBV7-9	CASSPPGGVGYEQYF
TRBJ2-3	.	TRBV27	CASSLSDRAADTQYF
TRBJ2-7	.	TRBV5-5	CASSLGGGRNSYEQYF
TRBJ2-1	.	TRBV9	CASNELALSSYNEQFF
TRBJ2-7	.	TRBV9	CASSVSGGSFYEQYF
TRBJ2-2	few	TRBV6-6	CATHTGELFF
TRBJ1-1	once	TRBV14	CASSRDSLEAFF
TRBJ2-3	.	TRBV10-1	CATSSEVGDTQYF
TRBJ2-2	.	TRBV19	CASSPGTSGASNTGELFF
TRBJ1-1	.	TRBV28	CASSYTGMNTEAFF
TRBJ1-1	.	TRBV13	CASSPQFGGTEAFF
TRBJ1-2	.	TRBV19	CASSILITHYGYTF
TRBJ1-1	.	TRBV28	CVSKGHPNTEAFF
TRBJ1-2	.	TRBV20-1	CSARGLGYTF
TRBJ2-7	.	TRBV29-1	CSVGLISSHYDSYEQYF
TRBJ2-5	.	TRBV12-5	CASGATGSQETQYF
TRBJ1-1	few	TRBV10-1	CASSGISGVEAFF
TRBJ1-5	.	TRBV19	CASSVGNQPQHF
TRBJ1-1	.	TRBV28	CASSFVAMNTEAFF
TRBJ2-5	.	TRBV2	CASSAGTSASSDQYF
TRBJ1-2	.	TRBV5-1	CASSLVRQDGYTF
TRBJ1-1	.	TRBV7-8	CASSLGQVLWENTEAFF
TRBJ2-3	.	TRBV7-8	CASSLPGLAGGRVRTDTQYF
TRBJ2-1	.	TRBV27	CASSLDGPYNEQFF
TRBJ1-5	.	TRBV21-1	CASSSEVGLSSNQPQHF
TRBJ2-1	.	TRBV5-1	CASSLDGSGMLSSYNEQFF
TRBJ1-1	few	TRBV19	CASSMDQGVNTEAFF
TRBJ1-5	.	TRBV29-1	CSAGGTDSNQPQHF
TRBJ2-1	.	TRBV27	CASSMKGNYNEQFF
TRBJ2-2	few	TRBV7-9	CASSLGRSTNTGELFF
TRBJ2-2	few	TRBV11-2	CASSLVGELFF
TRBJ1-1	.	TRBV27	CASSFRDRPLTEAFF
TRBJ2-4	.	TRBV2	CASSTSGSSGNIQYF
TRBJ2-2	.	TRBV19	CATLTVTGELFF
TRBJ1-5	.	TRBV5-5	CASSPGNSNQPQHF
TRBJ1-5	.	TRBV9	CASSVGGGGPQHF
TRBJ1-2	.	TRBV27	CASSRDTDRGYTF
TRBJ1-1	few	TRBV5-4	CASSLTANTEAFF
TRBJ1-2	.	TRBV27	CASSNTPGQGRDYGYTF
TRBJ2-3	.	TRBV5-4	CASSVSGTGDDTQYF
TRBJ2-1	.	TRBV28	CASSTNRDEQFF
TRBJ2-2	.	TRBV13	CASTPSPNTGELFF
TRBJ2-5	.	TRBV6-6	CASRDGLAGEETQYF
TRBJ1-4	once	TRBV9	CASSAGDRLNNEKLFF
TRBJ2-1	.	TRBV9	CASSPSGGPPYNEQFF
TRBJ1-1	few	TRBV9	CASSVGAGSNTEAFF